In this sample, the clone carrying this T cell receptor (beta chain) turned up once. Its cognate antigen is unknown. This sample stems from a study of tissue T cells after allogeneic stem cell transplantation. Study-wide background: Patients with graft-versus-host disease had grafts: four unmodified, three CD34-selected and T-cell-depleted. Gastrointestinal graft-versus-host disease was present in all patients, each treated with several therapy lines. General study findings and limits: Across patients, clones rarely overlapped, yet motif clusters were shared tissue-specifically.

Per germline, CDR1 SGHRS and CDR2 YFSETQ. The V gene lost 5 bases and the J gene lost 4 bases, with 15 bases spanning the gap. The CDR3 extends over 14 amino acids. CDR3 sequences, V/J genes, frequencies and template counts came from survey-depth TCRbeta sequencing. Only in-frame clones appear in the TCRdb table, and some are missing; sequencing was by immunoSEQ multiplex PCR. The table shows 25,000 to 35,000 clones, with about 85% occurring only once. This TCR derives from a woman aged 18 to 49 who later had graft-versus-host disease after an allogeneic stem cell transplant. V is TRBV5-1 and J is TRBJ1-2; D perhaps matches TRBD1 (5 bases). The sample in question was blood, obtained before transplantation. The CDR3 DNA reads TGCGCCAGCAGTCGGACATCAGGCTCCTATGGCTACACCTTC. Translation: CASSRTSGSYGYTF.